Listed here are 6 T cell receptor beta chains from one sample, sequenced in a study of immune heterogeneity within non-small cell lung tumors. Each sample used about 0.55 ug of genomic DNA from bulk tumor tissue. Several spatially distant biopsies were obtained per primary tumor intraoperatively. It was patients with untreated, newly diagnosed non-small cell lung cancer who underwent curative surgery. The TCR beta CDR3 region was amplified by multiplex PCR employing 32 V and 13 J primers. Via MiXCR, TCRdb re-called the multiplex PCR reads, giving one row per CDR3 protein. This sample has 9,500 to 10,000 distinct CDR3 sequences, with approximately 34% found just once. What was sequenced was lung tumor tissue. The receptors come from a man between 60 and 70 years old with non-small cell lung cancer.

In its sample, this clonotype ranks as medium-sized (0.01 to 0.1%). V usage is TRBV20-1 and J usage is TRBJ2-7; possibly TRBD2 for D (7 bases). CDR3 length: 13 amino acids. Trimming pared 7 bases from V and 3 bases from J, leaving 16 bases between. CDR1 is DFQATT and CDR2 is SNEGSKA in the germline V gene (reference sequence). CDR3 sequence reads: CSGRGREDYEQYF. CDR3 coding DNA: TGCAGTGGCAGGGGTCGGGAGGACTACGAGCAGTACTTC.

Ten or more counts support this clonotype. The chain couples TRBV10-3 to TRBJ2-3, with 9 bases that match TRBD2. CDR3 length: 15 residues. Germline V gene sequence: CDR1 ENHRY, CDR2 SYGVKD. V lost 10 bases, J lost 4 bases, and 12 bases stayed unmatched. The CDR3 reads CATSSPGLAPDTQYF. CDR3 sequence (DNA): TGTGCCACCTCTTCCCCGGGACTAGCCCCAGATACGCAGTATTTT.

This clonotype showed up just a few times. This sequence joins TRBV4-1 and TRBJ2-1; no definite D call. The V end lost 0 bases, the J end lost 1 base, and 13 bases lay between the germline ends. Germline V gene data show CDR1 as MGHRA and CDR2 as YSYEKL. The CDR3 has 17 amino acids. CDR3 loop: CASSQDSASASYNEQFF. For the CDR3, the DNA is TGCGCCAGCAGCCAAGATTCGGCCAGCGCATCCTACAATGAGCAGTTCTTC.

Sample share makes this clonotype medium-sized. The V and J genes are TRBV28 and TRBJ2-7, with D unclear. Per germline, CDR1 MDHEN and CDR2 SYDVKM. The CDR3 extends over 14 amino acids. Trimming pared 5 bases from V and 3 bases from J, leaving 14 bases between. The CDR3 bases are TGTGCCAGCAGTCGATACGAGAGATACTACGAGCAGTACTTC. Its protein is CASSRYERYYEQYF.

In its sample, this clonotype was seen many times. The chain has TRBV20-1 and TRBJ1-1, with a tentative D call TRBD1 (5 bases). The germline V gene has CDR1 DFQATT and CDR2 SNEGSKA (reference sequence). Trimming took 2 bases from V and 6 from J, leaving 10 bases between them. This CDR3 contains 12 residues. The DNA of the CDR3 is TGCAGTGCTAGATGGGGGACCGCTGAAGCTTTCTTT. Translated, it gives CSARWGTAEAFF.

This chain uses TRBV3-1 with TRBJ1-2; D remains unclear. V lost 1 base to trimming and J lost 8 bases, with 11 bases between them. The germline V gene has CDR1 LGHDT and CDR2 YNNKEL (reference sequence). The CDR3 extends over 13 amino acids. The CDR3 region has the DNA TGTGCCAGCAGCCAAGCGGATGGGTCCGGCTACACCTTC. This codes for CASSQADGSGYTF. Supplemented by reference TRBV3-1 and TRBJ1-2, the full variable domain reads DTAVSQTPKYLVTQMGNDKSIKCEQNLGHDTMYWYKQDSKKFLKIMFSYNNKELIINETVPNRFSPKSPDKAHLNLHINSLELGDSAVYFCASSQADGSGYTFGSGTRLTVV.